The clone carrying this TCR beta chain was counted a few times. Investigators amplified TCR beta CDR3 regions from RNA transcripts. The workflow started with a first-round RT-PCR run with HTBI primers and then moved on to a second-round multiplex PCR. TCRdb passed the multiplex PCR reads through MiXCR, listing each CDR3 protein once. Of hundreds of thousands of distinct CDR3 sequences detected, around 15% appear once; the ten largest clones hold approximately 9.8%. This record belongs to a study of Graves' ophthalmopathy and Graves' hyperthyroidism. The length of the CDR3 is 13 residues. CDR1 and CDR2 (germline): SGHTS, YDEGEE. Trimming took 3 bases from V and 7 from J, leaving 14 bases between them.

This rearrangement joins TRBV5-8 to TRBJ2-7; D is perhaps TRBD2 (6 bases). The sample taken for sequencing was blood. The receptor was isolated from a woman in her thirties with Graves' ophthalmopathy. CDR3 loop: CASSWTGAGEQYF. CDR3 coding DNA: TGTGCCAGCAGCTGGACCGGGGCGGGGGAGCAGTACTTC.